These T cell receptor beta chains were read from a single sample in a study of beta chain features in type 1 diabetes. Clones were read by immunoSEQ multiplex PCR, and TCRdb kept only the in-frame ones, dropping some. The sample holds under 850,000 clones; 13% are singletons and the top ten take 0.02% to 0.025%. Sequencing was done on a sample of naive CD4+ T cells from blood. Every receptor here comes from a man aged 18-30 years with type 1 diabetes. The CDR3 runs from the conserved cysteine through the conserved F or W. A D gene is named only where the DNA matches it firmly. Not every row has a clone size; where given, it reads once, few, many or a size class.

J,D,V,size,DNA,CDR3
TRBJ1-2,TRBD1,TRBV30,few,TGTGCCTGGAGTGCGGGACAGGCCTATGGCTACACCTTC,CAWSAGQAYGYTF
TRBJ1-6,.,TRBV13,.,TGTGCCAGCAGCTCAAGACAGTCGGAATCACCCCTCCACTTT,CASSSRQSESPLHF
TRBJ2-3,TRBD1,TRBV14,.,TGTGCCAGCAGCCATCGACAGGGGAGCACAGATACGCAGTATTTT,CASSHRQGSTDTQYF
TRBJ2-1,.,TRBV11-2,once,TGTGCCAGTCAAGGGGGGACCTACAATGAGCAGTTCTTC,CASQGGTYNEQFF
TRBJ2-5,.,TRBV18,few,TGTGCCAGCTCACCCTATGTCCAAGAGACCCAGTACTTC,CASSPYVQETQYF
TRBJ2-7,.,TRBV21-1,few,TGTGCCAGCACCCCGGGGTGGCGGGACGAGCAGTACTTC,CASTPGWRDEQYF
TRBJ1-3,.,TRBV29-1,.,TGCAGCGTCATTGGACTTTCGGGGGACACCATATATTTT,CSVIGLSGDTIYF
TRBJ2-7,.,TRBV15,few,TGTGCCACGCCGATCATGGTCTACGAGCAGTACTTC,CATPIMVYEQYF
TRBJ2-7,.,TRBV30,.,TGTGCCTGGAGGGGCCGCAATCCTAATAAACACGAGCAGTACTTC,CAWRGRNPNKHEQYF
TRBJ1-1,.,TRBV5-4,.,TGTGCCAGCAGCTTGGGGGGAGAGAACACTGAAGCTTTCTTT,CASSLGGENTEAFF
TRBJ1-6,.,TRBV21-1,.,TGTGCCAGCAGCAAGAAGGAGAGTAATTCACCCCTCCACTTT,CASSKKESNSPLHF
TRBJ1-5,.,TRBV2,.,TGTGCCAGCAGCCAGCATGAAGGACGGGACAATCAGCCCCAGCATTTT,CASSQHEGRDNQPQHF
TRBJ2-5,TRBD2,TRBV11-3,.,TGTGCCAGCAGCTTAGCCCCCCTAGCGGGGGGGCAAGAGACCCAGTACTTC,CASSLAPLAGGQETQYF
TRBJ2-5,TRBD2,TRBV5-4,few,TGTGCCAGCAGAAGCGGACTAGCGGGAGATCAAGAGACCCAGTACTTC,CASRSGLAGDQETQYF
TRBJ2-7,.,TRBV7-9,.,TGTGCCAGCAGCCCCCAGTGGGACTACAGGGACCTCTCCTACGAGCAGTACTTC,CASSPQWDYRDLSYEQYF
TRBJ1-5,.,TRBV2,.,TGTGCCAGCAGTGAAGGGCGGGAATTGCAGCCCCAGCATTTT,CASSEGRELQPQHF
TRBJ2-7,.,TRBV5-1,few,TGCGCCAGCAGCTTATCCCTCGGGGCGTACGAGCAGTACTTC,CASSLSLGAYEQYF
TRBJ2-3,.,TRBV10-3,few,TGTGCCACCACCCAGGGAAGAGGGGACACAGATACGCAGTATTTT,CATTQGRGDTDTQYF
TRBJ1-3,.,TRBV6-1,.,TGTGCCAGCGGGGATCCTCGAAACACCATATATTTT,CASGDPRNTIYF
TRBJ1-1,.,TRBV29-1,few,TGCAGCGTTGTGGACGTAGGGGCTTTCTTT,CSVVDVGAFF
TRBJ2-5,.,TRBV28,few,TGTGCCAGCGGCCTTGTGGGGAGACAAGAGACCCAGTACTTC,CASGLVGRQETQYF
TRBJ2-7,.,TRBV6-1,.,TGTGCCAGCAGTGAGTTAGATACGTTCCGCTACGAGCAGTACTTC,CASSELDTFRYEQYF
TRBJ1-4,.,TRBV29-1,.,TGCAGCGTTTCCACGGGGCTGACAAATGAAAAACTGTTTTTT,CSVSTGLTNEKLFF
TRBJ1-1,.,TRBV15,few,TGTGCCACCCATCCAGACCTCGACACTGAAGCTTTCTTT,CATHPDLDTEAFF